The present entry profiles one T cell receptor beta chain with its context. Measured with immunoSEQ multiplex PCR; TCRdb has only the in-frame clones, and not every one. The sample records hundreds of thousands of clones, 89% being singletons. This CDR3 region has 14 residues. Looked up from germline, CDR1 is MRHNA and CDR2 is SNTAGT. Deletions cut 0 bases from V and 10 bases from J, with 10 bases between. This entry belongs to a study of blood T cell repertoires in COVID-19. On the study more broadly: The study drew acute and convalescent COVID-19 samples from the United States, Italy and Spain. In each case, the material was cDNA or gDNA derived from T cells, B-cell-depleted T cells, or PBMCs.

This clonotype was obtained from a woman younger than 45 with COVID-19, enrolled during active disease. The chain uses TRBV6-4 and TRBJ1-6; TRBD1 might be the D (5 bases). Material: peripheral blood. The CDR3 sequence is CASSDSVGQSPLHF. The CDR3 region has the DNA TGTGCCAGCAGTGACTCTGTGGGGCAATCACCCCTCCACTTT.